This T cell receptor (beta chain) was found in a study of shared clonotypes between healthy human individuals. CD8 cells classed as naive were CD45RO-negative and positively selected for CCR7, excluding terminally differentiated effector memory CD45RA+ cells. Repertoires were generated with immunoSEQ multiplex PCR, while TCRdb's copy carries only in-frame clones and drops some. The sample has about 750,000 clones; around 92% are singletons. This CDR3 is 19 amino acids long. The specimen sequenced was naive CD8+ T cells sorted from blood. The receptor was isolated from a man aged 25 to 40 in good health. The chain is built from TRBV12-1 and TRBJ2-3; TRBD2 reflects the table's D call only, with no check against the DNA. TRBV12-1 is given as a pseudogene. The CDR3 DNA reads as TGTGCCAGCTACCGCTACCTCATAAAAGCGGGAGGAAGCACAGATACGCAGTATTTT. This encodes CASYRYLIKAGGSTDTQYF.